The clone carrying this T cell receptor beta chain came up a few times. No antigen is known for it. The data were taken from a study of T cells in Graves' hyperthyroidism and ophthalmopathy. Study-wide results and limits: Most thyroid clonotypes expanded above 0.001 appeared in blood too.

Per germline, CDR1 MNHNS and CDR2 SASEGT. The J segment lost 3 bases and the V segment lost 4 bases, leaving 6 bases of the junction unmatched. The CDR3 runs 16 residues. Amplification targeted TCR beta CDR3 regions from RNA transcripts. TCR CDR3 underwent first-round RT-PCR with the HTBI primer set. TCRdb reprocessed the multiplex PCR reads via MiXCR and lists one record per CDR3 protein. Altogether about 350,000 distinct CDR3 sequences are present, approximately 15% being singletons, with the ten largest covering 20% to 25%. The chain uses TRBV6-1 and TRBJ2-6; 7 nucleotides match TRBD1. This receptor was taken from a woman in her twenties or thirties with Graves' hyperthyroidism. Sequences were obtained from blood. CDR3 sequence: CASSAVGGGGANVLTF. The DNA for the CDR3 is TGTGCCAGCAGTGCGGTAGGGGGCGGTGGGGCCAACGTCCTGACTTTC.